This T cell receptor beta chain was identified during a study of T-cell reconstitution after alpha-beta-depleted transplantation in children. This CDR3 comprises 13 residues. V lost 8 bases to trimming and J lost 5 bases, with 12 bases between them. Germline CDR1 and CDR2: SGHNT and YENEEA. Overall study findings and caveats: Several patients had high TCRbeta diversity at day 60; it came from surviving recipient T cells and thymic progenitors. One year post-transplant, T-cell counts and diversity were largely derived from T cells produced anew. Where alpha-beta T cells came from about two months after transplant was reportedly several hundred expanded graft clones.

TCRbeta library preparation incorporated unique molecular identifiers. In TCRdb, the PCR reads were re-called with MiXCR into one record per CDR3 protein. The top ten clones hold less than 25% of a sample with under 300,000 distinct CDR3 sequences, roughly 11% of them seen once. At least ten counts were recorded for this clonotype. Its matching antigen is unknown. The sample consisted of peripheral blood, taken 180 days after TCRalphabeta/CD19-depleted stem cell transplant. The rearrangement joins TRBV11-3 to TRBJ2-2; D is unclear. The clonotype originates from a male patient aged 2 to 10 who had a stem cell transplant for chronic granulomatous disease, so the T cells may come from the graft donor. The CDR3 nucleotides are TGTGCCAGCGGAAAAACCGGGACCGGGGAGCTGTTTTTT. As protein: CASGKTGTGELFF.